Listed here are 18 T cell receptor beta chains from one sample, sequenced in a study of T cell changes during pregnancy in multiple sclerosis. TCRdb keeps only in-frame clones here, not all; method: immunoSEQ multiplex PCR. Of approximately 80,000 clones in the sample, roughly nine tenths were seen once. The specimen was PBMCs, collected in the first trimester of pregnancy. These receptors were collected from a female donor in good health, serving as a control in a pregnancy study. Some clones in this sample may be carry-over from other donors' samples.

The chain employs TRBV28 and TRBJ1-4; unclear D gene. V lost 6 bases, J lost 15 bases, and 23 bases lay in between. Germline V CDR1 and CDR2: MDHEN, SYDVKM. This CDR3 is built from 14 residues. DNA for the CDR3: TGTGCCAGCAGACCCTCGCTTTTCGCGGCCGAAGTGTTTTTT. This translates into CASRPSLFAAEVFF.

This chain uses TRBV6-5 with TRBJ2-7; 13 nucleotides align to TRBD2. This CDR3 spans 15 amino acids. V was pared by 4 bases and J by 2 bases, with 2 bases of the junction left unmatched. CDR1 and CDR2 (germline): MNHEY, SVGAGI. Written as DNA, the CDR3 is TGTGCCAGCAGTTTTGGGACTAGCGGGGCCTACGAGCAGTACTTC. Translation: CASSFGTSGAYEQYF.

The chain uses TRBV30 and TRBJ1-2; D may be TRBD1 (6 bases). The CDR3 contains 14 residues. The germline V gene has CDR1 GTSNPN and CDR2 SVGIG (reference sequence). The CDR3 sequence is CARTASFSNYGYTF. The CDR3 bases are TGTGCTAGGACAGCGTCCTTCTCTAACTATGGCTACACCTTC.

This clone appeared once. The chain couples TRBV2 to TRBJ2-7; perhaps TRBD1 as D (6 bases). Trimming cost V 4 bases and J 5 bases, with 27 bases left between them. The CDR3 loop spans 18 amino acids. Germline V lookup: CDR1 SNHLY, CDR2 FYNNEI. CDR3 loop: CASSVQGRRTAGIDEQYF. In nucleotides, the CDR3 is TGTGCCAGCAGTGTGCAGGGGCGGAGGACCGCCGGCATCGACGAGCAGTACTTC.

CDR3 sequence reads: CASSLAGTATNEKLFF. The CDR3 DNA reads TGTGCCAGCAGCTTGGCCGGGACAGCAACTAATGAAAAACTGTTTTTT. The chain employs TRBV7-2 and TRBJ1-4; 7 bases fit TRBD1. V gave up 3 bases and J gave up 0 bases; unmatched junction bases: 4. Germline lookup yields CDR1 SGHTA and CDR2 FQGNSA. CDR3 length equals 16 residues.

V is TRBV5-6 and J is TRBJ2-3, with 9 positions matching TRBD2. V trimming: 4 bases; J trimming: 8 bases; junction bases outside the gene matches: 14. The V gene's germline CDR1 is SGHDT and CDR2 YYEEEE. This CDR3 is built from 16 residues. CDR3 nucleotides: TGTGCCAGCAGCCCCAGGGCGGGGGGGGTTTTTAGTACGCAGTATTTT. Translated: CASSPRAGGVFSTQYF.

This chain links TRBV19 with TRBJ1-1, with 8 bases aligning to TRBD1. Germline assignment: CDR1 LNHDA and CDR2 SQIVND (reference sequence). Trimming cost V 9 bases and J 5 bases; bases outside gene matches: 11. The CDR3 spans 14 residues. The CDR3 sequence: CASQTGVEWTEAFF. CDR3 coding DNA: TGTGCCAGCCAGACAGGGGTTGAATGGACTGAAGCTTTCTTT.

The V call is TRBV11-2, the J call TRBJ2-1, with D perhaps matching TRBD2 (6 bases). The ends were cut back, 3 bases at V and 0 bases at J, with 15 bases in the middle. Germline V lookup: CDR1 SGHAT, CDR2 FQNNGV. The CDR3 consists of 17 residues. CDR3 nucleotide sequence: TGTGCCAGCAGCTTTCCCTTTGGGGGGAGCTCCTACAATGAGCAGTTCTTC. Translation: CASSFPFGGSSYNEQFF.

The chain links TRBV5-6 to TRBJ2-5; perhaps TRBD2 as D (5 bases). Germline V gene data show CDR1 as SGHDT and CDR2 as YYEEEE. Trimming pared 1 base from V and 3 bases from J, leaving 10 bases between. The CDR3 covers 14 residues. The CDR3 region has the DNA TGTGCCAGCAGCTTGTGGGGAGTCAAAGAGACCCAGTACTTC. It is translated as CASSLWGVKETQYF.

This clone has only one observation. The V gene is TRBV28, the J gene TRBJ2-3, with TRBD2 as a possible D gene (7 bases). CDR3 length: 15 residues. Looked up from germline, CDR1 is MDHEN and CDR2 is SYDVKM. V lost 7 bases and J lost 1, with 15 bases in between. The CDR3 bases are TGTGCCAGCATACGAGGGGGGGCCCGCACAGATACGCAGTATTTT. Translation gives CASIRGGARTDTQYF.

This clone was detected once. The CDR3 sequence: CASSLGLYGEQYF. The CDR3 DNA is TGTGCCAGCAGTTTAGGTCTATACGGCGAGCAGTACTTC. The V gene is TRBV27, the J gene TRBJ2-7; D uncertain. V lost 2 bases, J lost 6 bases, and 11 bases lay in between. Germline V CDR1 and CDR2: MNHEY, SMNVEV (reference sequence). The CDR3 totals 13 residues.

The chain combines TRBV18 with TRBJ2-5, with TRBD2 matching 7 bases. The CDR3 runs to 16 residues. Germline V gene data show CDR1 as KGHSH and CDR2 as LQKENI. The ends lost 1 base at V and 1 base at J; junction bases unmatched: 6. CDR3 sequence: CASSPLGGGVQETQYF. The CDR3 bases are TGTGCCAGCTCACCACTCGGCGGGGGAGTCCAAGAGACCCAGTACTTC. The variable domain in full, with the rest retrieved from reference TRBV18 and TRBJ2-5, is NAGVMQNPRHLVRRRGQEARLRCSPMKGHSHVYWYRQLPEEGLKFMVYLQKENIIDESGMPKERFSAEFPKEGPSILRIQQVVRGDSAAYFCASSPLGGGVQETQYFGPGTRLLVL.

The chain recombines TRBV4-1 with TRBJ1-5, with TRBD1 matching 8 bases. Germline V lookup: CDR1 MGHRA, CDR2 YSYEKL. V dropped 1 base and J dropped 3; count of bases not matched to a gene: 5. CDR3 length: 16 residues. CDR3 DNA: TGCGCCAGCAGCCAAGTAGGCAGGGGGCACAATCAGCCCCAGCATTTT. The encoded protein is CASSQVGRGHNQPQHF.

The rearrangement uses TRBV29-1 and TRBJ1-1, with 12 bases lining up with TRBD1. This CDR3 region has 16 residues. The ends lost 0 bases at V and 4 bases at J; junction bases unmatched: 6. Germline CDR1 is SQVTM and CDR2 is ANQGSEA. Here the CDR3 DNA reads TGCAGCGTTGAAGAGGGGACAGGGGGCTGGGGCACTGAAGCTTTCTTT. Its translation is CSVEEGTGGWGTEAFF.

The chain employs TRBV6-6 and TRBJ2-1; 9 nucleotides align to TRBD2. The CDR3 sequence is 14 residues long. Germline-derived CDR1 and CDR2 are MNHNY and SVGAGI (reference sequence). V gave up 6 bases and J gave up 5 bases; unmatched junction bases: 5. DNA for the CDR3: TGTGCCAGCAGGAGACTAGCGGCCGACAATGAGCAGTTCTTC. As protein: CASRRLAADNEQFF.

V gene TRBV4-2 combines with J gene TRBJ2-5; 10 bases match TRBD1. Germline V gene sequence: CDR1 LGHNA, CDR2 YNFKEQ. CDR3 length equals 15 residues. The ends lost 0 bases at V and 5 bases at J; junction bases unmatched: 3. DNA for the CDR3: TGTGCCAGCAGCCAAGAAAGGACAGGGGGGGAGACCCAGTACTTC. Encoded protein: CASSQERTGGETQYF.

This sequence joins TRBV6-6 and TRBJ1-3; TRBD1 might be the D (5 bases). The CDR3 has 14 amino acids. CDR1 and CDR2 from the germline V gene are MNHNY and SVGAGI (reference sequence). The V end lost 6 bases, the J end lost 0 bases, and 9 bases lay between the germline ends. The CDR3 region has the DNA TGTGCCAGCAGGTACGACAGCTCTGGAAACACCATATATTTT. It yields the protein CASRYDSSGNTIYF.

This sequence joins TRBV7-9 and TRBJ2-2, with unresolved D. CDR3 length: 14 amino acids. Between the trimmed V and J ends, which lost 5 bases and 6 bases, there was a span of 13 bases. Per germline, CDR1 SEHNR and CDR2 FQNEAQ (reference sequence). The CDR3 coding sequence is TGTGCCAGCAGCCCAGGTTATAGGCCCGGGGAGCTGTTTTTT. This translates into CASSPGYRPGELFF.